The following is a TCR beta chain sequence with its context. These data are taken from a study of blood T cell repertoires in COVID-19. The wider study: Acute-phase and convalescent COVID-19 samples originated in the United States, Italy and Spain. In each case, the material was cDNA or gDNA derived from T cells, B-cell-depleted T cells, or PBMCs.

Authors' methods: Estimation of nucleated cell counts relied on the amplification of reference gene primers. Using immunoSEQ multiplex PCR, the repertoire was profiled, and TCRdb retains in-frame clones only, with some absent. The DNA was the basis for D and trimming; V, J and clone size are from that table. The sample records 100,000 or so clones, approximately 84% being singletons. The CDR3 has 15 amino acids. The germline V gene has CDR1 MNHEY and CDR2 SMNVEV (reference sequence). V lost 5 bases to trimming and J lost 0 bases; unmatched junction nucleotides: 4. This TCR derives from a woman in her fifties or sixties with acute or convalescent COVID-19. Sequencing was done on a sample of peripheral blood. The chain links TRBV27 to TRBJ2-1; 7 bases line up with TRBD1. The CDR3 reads CASSLRDSSYNEQFF. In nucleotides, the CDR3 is TGTGCCAGCAGTCTCCGGGACAGCTCCTACAATGAGCAGTTCTTC.